These 21 T cell receptor beta chains came from one sample sequenced in a study of T-cell reconstitution after alpha-beta-depleted transplantation in children. Unique molecular identifiers featured in how the TCRbeta library was prepared. A single record per CDR3 protein comes from TCRdb applying MiXCR to the PCR reads. The sample shows about 300,000 distinct CDR3 sequences, about a tenth of them seen only once. Sequencing was performed on PBMCs, taken before TCRalphabeta/CD19-depleted stem cell transplant. Receptor source: a boy in the first two years of life with acute myeloid leukemia, due to receive a stem cell transplant.

In its sample, this clonotype was seen many times. The chain has TRBV20-1 and TRBJ2-3, with 13 bases identical to TRBD2. Germline V gives CDR1 DFQATT, CDR2 SNEGSKA (reference sequence). The CDR3 covers 15 residues. The junction had 6 bases not matched to a gene; V was cut back by 5 bases and J by 4 bases. The CDR3 coding sequence is TGCAGTGCTCCGAGGACTAGCGGGAGCGCAGATACGCAGTATTTT. It yields the protein CSAPRTSGSADTQYF.

This clonotype has at least ten counts. The V and J genes are TRBV5-4 and TRBJ2-3, with TRBD2 matching 8 bases. The CDR3 consists of 15 residues. The V and J ends lost 4 bases and 6 bases, in that order; junction bases with no gene match: 10. Germline V CDR1 and CDR2: SGHNT, YYREEE (reference sequence). CDR3 sequence: CASSRSGGAGDTQYF. The CDR3, as DNA: TGTGCCAGCAGCCGCAGCGGGGGCGCTGGGGATACGCAGTATTTT.

The chain links TRBV15 to TRBJ2-1; tentatively, D is TRBD2 (5 bases). Germline assignment: CDR1 LNHNV and CDR2 YYDKDF (reference sequence). The length of the CDR3 is 15 residues. V was pared by 3 bases and J by 7 bases, with 16 bases between. The CDR3 protein is CATSSQADEVNEQFF. CDR3 DNA: TGTGCCACCAGCAGCCAAGCGGACGAGGTAAATGAGCAGTTCTTC.

In this sample, this clonotype turned up a few times. V is TRBV20-1 and J is TRBJ2-7; 7 nucleotides line up with TRBD1. Germline lookup yields CDR1 DFQATT and CDR2 SNEGSKA (reference sequence). The CDR3 sequence is 14 residues long. V lost 7 bases, J lost 0 bases, and 9 bases stayed unmatched. The CDR3, as DNA: TGCAGTGTGGGGGAACAGGGGTACTCCTACGAGCAGTACTTC. Its protein product is CSVGEQGYSYEQYF.

This clonotype was seen more than once but under ten times. The chain is built from TRBV11-1 and TRBJ1-1, with 9 positions matching TRBD1. V trimming: 5 bases; J trimming: 5 bases; junction bases outside the gene matches: 6. The CDR3 is made up of 14 amino acids. Germline V gene data show CDR1 as SGHAT and CDR2 as FQDESV (reference sequence). CDR3 sequence (DNA): TGTGCCAGCAGCCGTGGGACAGGGAGTACTGAAGCTTTCTTT. Its protein is CASSRGTGSTEAFF.

The genes are TRBV30 and TRBJ2-7, with D perhaps TRBD2 (6 bases). V gave up 4 bases and J gave up 4 bases, with 11 bases separating them. The germline V gene has CDR1 GTSNPN and CDR2 SVGIG (reference sequence). The CDR3 contains 12 residues. The CDR3 loop reads CAWNLGTYEQYF. CDR3 bases: TGTGCCTGGAATTTGGGGACTTACGAGCAGTACTTC.

This clonotype was seen at least ten times. The chain combines TRBV3-1 with TRBJ2-1; D is undetermined. The CDR3 totals 13 residues. V lost 0 bases, J lost 8 bases, and 8 bases lay in between. Germline V gene sequence: CDR1 LGHDT, CDR2 YNNKEL (reference sequence). CDR3 amino acids: CASSQDRLYEQFF. The CDR3 nucleotides are TGTGCCAGCAGCCAAGATAGACTGTATGAGCAGTTCTTC.

This clonotype occurred a few times. The V and J genes are TRBV23-1 and TRBJ2-1; D ambiguous. TRBV23-1 is treated as an ORF (open reading frame) with a function not yet certain. V lost 2 bases and J lost 8, with 7 bases in between. CDR3 length: 12 amino acids. This chain's CDR3 is CASSQRVYEQFF. The CDR3 DNA follows: TGCGCCAGCAGTCAAAGGGTTTATGAGCAGTTCTTC.

This clonotype was seen a handful of times. J is TRBJ2-1 and V is TRBV7-9; no clear D gene. V lost 4 bases and J 1 base, leaving 8 bases between the germline ends. The germline V gene has CDR1 SEHNR and CDR2 FQNEAQ (reference sequence). The CDR3 runs 14 residues. The CDR3 loop is CASSSVISYNEQFF. CDR3 DNA: TGTGCCAGCAGCTCAGTGATTTCCTACAATGAGCAGTTCTTC.

This clonotype was recorded at least ten times. V usage is TRBV7-7 and J usage is TRBJ2-5; 7 bases are shared with TRBD2. Germline assignment: CDR1 SSHAT and CDR2 FNYEAQ (reference sequence). The CDR3 loop spans 15 amino acids. V trimming: 3 bases; J trimming: 4 bases; junction bases outside the gene matches: 8. For the CDR3, the DNA is TGTGCCAGCAGCTTGGGGACTATGCTTCGAGAGACCCAGTACTTC. It yields the protein CASSLGTMLRETQYF. Combining the CDR3 with reference TRBV7-7 and TRBJ2-5 gives the whole variable domain GAGVSQSPRYKVTKRGQDVTLRCDPISSHATLYWYQQALGQGPEFLTYFNYEAQPDKSGLPSDRFSAERPEGSISTLTIQRTEQRDSAMYRCASSLGTMLRETQYFGPGTRLLVL.

This clonotype was detected ten times or more. This chain connects TRBV7-2 to TRBJ2-2; 13 bases are a match to TRBD2. V was clipped by 5 bases and J by 1 base; unmatched bases: 4. Germline CDR1 reads SGHTA; CDR2 reads FQGNSA. The CDR3 covers 17 residues. CDR3 sequence (DNA): TGTGCCAGCAGCCACCGGACTAGCGGGAGGAACACCGGGGAGCTGTTTTTT. Translation gives CASSHRTSGRNTGELFF.

This clonotype was observed many times. The J gene is TRBJ2-7, the V gene TRBV20-1; unclear D gene. This CDR3 has 13 amino acids. Germline-derived CDR1 and CDR2 are DFQATT and SNEGSKA (reference sequence). Trimming stripped 2 bases from V and 1 base from J, with 9 bases between. The CDR3 region has the DNA TGCAGTGCTAGACAGGCGCCTTCCTACGAGCAGTACTTC. Its translation: CSARQAPSYEQYF.

This clonotype was seen at least ten times. The chain uses TRBV20-1 and TRBJ1-1, with 10 bases lining up with TRBD1. The J segment lost 3 bases and the V segment lost 5 bases, leaving 6 bases of the junction unmatched. In germline, CDR1 is DFQATT, CDR2 SNEGSKA (reference sequence). The length of the CDR3 is 14 residues. The CDR3 region has the DNA TGCAGTGCTTCCCGGACAGGGGGTGACACTGAAGCTTTCTTT. It yields the protein CSASRTGGDTEAFF.

This clonotype occurred a few times. CDR3 sequence (DNA): TGTGCCAGCAGTTTCCCCCGGGCCACCTACTCCTACGAGCAGTACTTC. It yields the protein CASSFPRATYSYEQYF. This chain uses TRBV28 with TRBJ2-7; D unresolved. The CDR3 covers 16 residues. From germline, CDR1 is MDHEN and CDR2 SYDVKM. Trimming pared 3 bases from V and 0 bases from J, leaving 15 bases between.

This clonotype was detected only a few times. The CDR3 DNA follows: TGTGCCAGCTCTTCTGGACAGTCCCTCTATGGCTACACCTTC. Its protein product is CASSSGQSLYGYTF. The J gene is TRBJ1-2, the V gene TRBV18; D is perhaps TRBD1 (6 bases). Germline CDR1 reads KGHSH; CDR2 reads LQKENI. This CDR3 has 14 amino acids. Trimming took off 6 bases at V and 4 bases at J, with 15 bases between the two ends.

The chain has TRBV20-1 and TRBJ2-1; a weak D match, TRBD2 (5 bases). The CDR3 has 14 amino acids. Germline CDR1 DFQATT, CDR2 SNEGSKA (reference sequence). V shed 3 bases and J shed 7 bases, with 16 bases lying between them. The CDR3 DNA sequence: TGCAGTGCTAGGCCCCTTTTGTGGGAGAATGAGCAGTTCTTC. Encoded protein: CSARPLLWENEQFF.

This clonotype was seen at least ten times. The chain combines TRBV7-9 with TRBJ2-7, with 7 bases aligning to TRBD2. The CDR3 runs 15 residues. Losses at the gene ends were 5 bases for V and 1 base for J; bases not matched to a gene: 8. Germline CDR1 is SEHNR and CDR2 is FQNEAQ (reference sequence). As DNA, the CDR3 is TGTGCCAGCAGCCCGGAGGGGAGGGCATCCTACGAGCAGTACTTC. It yields the protein CASSPEGRASYEQYF.

Ten or more counts support this clonotype. The CDR3 DNA follows: TGTGCCAGCAGCGTAGGGACTAGCGGGAGCACCGGGGAGCTGTTTTTT. Translating gives CASSVGTSGSTGELFF. The chain is built from TRBV9 and TRBJ2-2; 13 bases map to TRBD2. The CDR3 is made up of 16 amino acids. Unmatched junction bases numbered 0, after V lost 0 bases and J lost 4 bases. Per germline, CDR1 SGDLS and CDR2 YYNGEE. The complete variable domain, with remaining parts taken from reference TRBV9 and TRBJ2-2, reads DSGVTQTPKHLITATGQRVTLRCSPRSGDLSVYWYQQSLDQGLQFLIQYYNGEERAKGNILERFSAQQFPDLHSELNLSSLELGDSALYFCASSVGTSGSTGELFFGEGSRLTVL.

This clonotype came up many times. V usage is TRBV5-1 and J usage is TRBJ1-2, with D perhaps matching TRBD1 (6 bases). Germline V gene data show CDR1 as SGHRS and CDR2 as YFSETQ. This CDR3 is 14 amino acids long. The V gene lost 0 bases and the J gene lost 3 bases, with 9 bases spanning the gap. The CDR3 nucleotides are TGCGCCAGCAGCTTGGGGACAGCTTACTATGGCTACACCTTC. This sequence encodes CASSLGTAYYGYTF.

The rearrangement joins TRBV12-3 or TRBV12-4 to TRBJ2-4, with 10 bases identical to TRBD2. V shed 3 bases, J shed 15 bases, and the junction held 14 bases outside the gene matches. This CDR3 has 15 residues. The chain's CDR3 is CASSFSSGGPLMRYF. The CDR3, as DNA: TGTGCCAGCAGTTTCTCTAGCGGGGGCCCGCTTATGAGGTACTTC.

The CDR3 sequence: CASTFRGGYTEAFF. DNA of the CDR3: TGTGCCAGCACCTTCAGGGGGGGGTACACTGAAGCTTTCTTT. The chain recombines TRBV2 with TRBJ1-1; 7 nucleotides agree with TRBD1. V shed 7 bases and J 3 bases; nucleotides not matched to a gene: 8. The germline gives CDR1 SNHLY, CDR2 FYNNEI. The CDR3 totals 14 residues.